Listed here is a single T cell receptor (beta chain). This clone appeared a single time. Its antigen is not yet known. It has no much larger one-base neighbor in the sample; base qualities were not kept. The source of the sample is a study of cytomegalovirus exposure and HLA in healthy donors (dated by TCRdb to between 2016 and 2019). As for the study more broadly: The 500 to 800 repertoires of the first cohort and the 95 to 150 validation repertoires were produced on the same platform, according to a later analysis. The study was designed to test whether signatures of past pathogen exposure could be identified by cataloging public T cell receptors. A separate validation cohort of roughly 110 different subjects was used in addition to the roughly 720-subject first cohort. To predict cytomegalovirus infection status, the study brought together high-throughput TCR immunosequencing, statistical association of individual TCRs with disease status, and machine learning. The paper as a whole reports these results and caveats: Cytomegalovirus status was reported to be diagnosed by the classifier with high specificity and sensitivity in both the original and validation cohorts. A later analysis lacked HLA typing for the validation cohort, so it scored co-occurrence in that cohort across all 120 repertoires. Of the cluster scores, 85% to 95% were above 0 in a later analysis, which found that TCRs clustered in the first cohort also tended to co-occur in the roughly 130 validation repertoires. A few of the identified cytomegalovirus-associated TCR beta chains were confirmed in vitro to be specific for cytomegalovirus antigens. The study gave a list of 150 to 200 TCR beta chains associated with cytomegalovirus. According to the authors, the approach could potentially be generalized to other disease states and immunological phenotypes. While some public TCRs were present in many individuals, most TCR sequences turned up only very rarely across donors.

The donors were included in the validation cohort of 130 or so subjects, a group kept apart from the roughly 700-subject first cohort. V and J are trimmed by 5 bases and 7 bases, and the gene matches miss 19 bases of the junction. The CDR3 starts with the cysteine, ends with the phenylalanine, and has 17 residues. The sequence is cut down to CDR3 DNA, 51 bases in frame from base 1. CDR1 and CDR2 (SGHVS, FQNEAQ) derive from the germline V gene. Libraries were prepared through the immunoSEQ multiplex PCR assay. Turning to the authors' computational methods: A statistical classification framework was built for diagnosing cytomegalovirus status from the catalog of TCR beta chain sequences. This is the immuneACCESS table as TCRdb keeps it, with only in-frame sequences that have V and J called. A part of the clones is gone; compared with another copy, unresolved V genes explain less than half, and the rest is unexplained. V and J calls plus clone size are reproduced from that table; the DNA served to infer D and trimming. The sample table lists hundreds of thousands of clones, just over 85% of them with a count of one. The ten largest clones add up to under 0.9% of the sample.

Sequencing used PBMCs. Here the chain combines TRBV7-8 and TRBJ1-1; TRBD1 aligns with 7 central bases. The sequence was collected from a woman aged 18-35 years in good health and CMV-seronegative. The nucleotide sequence is given as TGTGCCAGCAGCCAAGGAGCCGGCAGGGGGGTGATGATTGAAGCTTTCTTT. Its translation reads: CASSQGAGRGVMIEAFF.